This T cell receptor (beta chain) was captured in a study of shared clonotypes between healthy human individuals. With regard to this clone: The antigen remains unidentified.

Study results and limitations: When naive CD4 clonotypes were compared across a few donors, approximately 4.9% were shared. Among non-shared clonotypes, generation probabilities were lower than among those shared by all four donors.

Germline V gives CDR1 SGHTA, CDR2 FQGTGA. The CDR3 length is 16 residues. The V segment lost 5 bases and the J segment 0 bases; nucleotides outside the gene matches: 9. The repertoire was sequenced with immunoSEQ multiplex PCR; TCRdb's copy has only in-frame clones and lacks some. The sample yields 1.6 million or so clones, around 97% seen once. The sample taken for sequencing was naive CD4+ T cells sorted from blood. The subset here: CD45RA+ positively selected. V gene TRBV7-3 combines with J gene TRBJ2-7; 8 nucleotides agree with TRBD2. The TCR comes from a man younger than 40 in good health. CDR3 bases: TGTGCCAGCAGCGACAGCCTCGGGGGGGCCTCCTACGAGCAGTACTTC. Amino acids: CASSDSLGGASYEQYF.